This TCR beta chain was identified in a study of early stage breast cancer tumors. Across the study: Average read coverage per sample was 7.5 to 10-fold.

Only in-frame clones appear in the TCRdb table, and some are missing; sequencing was by immunoSEQ multiplex PCR. The sample has 25,000 to 30,000 clones, roughly three fifths seen once. Study-level findings and limits: In about 90% of the 16 patients, blood comparison separated tumor from normal breast. Most shared enriched TCRB sequences were commonly generated ones. Compared with adjacent normal breast, tumors showed about 2.5-fold denser, more clonal T cells.

CDR1 is SGHRS, CDR2 YFSETQ, per germline. V lost 3 bases and J lost 0, with 10 bases in between. This CDR3 has 15 residues. The table lists this clone with a few counts. What it binds is not known. This receptor was taken from a person in their fifties or sixties with breast cancer. This chain joins TRBV5-1 and TRBJ1-3; tentative D call: TRBD1 (5 bases). The source material was breast tumor tissue. In DNA, the CDR3 is TGCGCCAGCAGCTCAGACAGCCGCTCTGGAAACACCATATATTTT. Translated: CASSSDSRSGNTIYF.